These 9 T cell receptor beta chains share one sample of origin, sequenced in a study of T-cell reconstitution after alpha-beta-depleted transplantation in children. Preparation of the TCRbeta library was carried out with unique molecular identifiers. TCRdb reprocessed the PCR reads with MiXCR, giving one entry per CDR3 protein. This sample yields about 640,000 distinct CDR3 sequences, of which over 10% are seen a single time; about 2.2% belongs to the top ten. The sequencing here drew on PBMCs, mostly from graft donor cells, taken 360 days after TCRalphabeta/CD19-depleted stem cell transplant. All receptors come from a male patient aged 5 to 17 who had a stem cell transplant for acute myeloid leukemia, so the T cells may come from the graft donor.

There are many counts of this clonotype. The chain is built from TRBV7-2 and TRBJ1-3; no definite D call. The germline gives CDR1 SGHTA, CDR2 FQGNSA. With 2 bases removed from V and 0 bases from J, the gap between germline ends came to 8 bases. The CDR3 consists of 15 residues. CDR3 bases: TGTGCCAGCAGCTTATGGGCGGACTCTGGAAACACCATATATTTT. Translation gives CASSLWADSGNTIYF.

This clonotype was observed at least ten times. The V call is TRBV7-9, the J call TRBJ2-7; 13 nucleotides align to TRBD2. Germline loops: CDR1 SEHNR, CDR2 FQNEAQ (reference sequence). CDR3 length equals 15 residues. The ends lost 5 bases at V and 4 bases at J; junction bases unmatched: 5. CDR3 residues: CASSALAGGSYEQYF. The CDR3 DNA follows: TGTGCCAGCAGCGCACTAGCGGGAGGGTCGTACGAGCAGTACTTC.

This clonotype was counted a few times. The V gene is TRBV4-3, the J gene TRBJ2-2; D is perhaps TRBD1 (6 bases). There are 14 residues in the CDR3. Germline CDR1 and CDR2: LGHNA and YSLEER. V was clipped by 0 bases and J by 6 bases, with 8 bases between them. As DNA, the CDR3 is TGCGCCAGCAGCCAAGAACCAGGGGCCGGGGAGCTGTTTTTT. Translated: CASSQEPGAGELFF.

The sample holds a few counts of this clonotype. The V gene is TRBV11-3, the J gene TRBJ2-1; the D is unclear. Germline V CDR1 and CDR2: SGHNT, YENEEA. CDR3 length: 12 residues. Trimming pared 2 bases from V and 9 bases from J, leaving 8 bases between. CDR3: CASSLIPGEQFF. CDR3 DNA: TGTGCCAGCAGCTTAATACCTGGTGAGCAGTTCTTC.

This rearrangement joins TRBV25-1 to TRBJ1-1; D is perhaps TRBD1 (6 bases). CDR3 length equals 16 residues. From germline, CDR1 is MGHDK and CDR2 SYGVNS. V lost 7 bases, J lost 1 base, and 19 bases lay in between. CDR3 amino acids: CASTLPYRAGNTEAFF. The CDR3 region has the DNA TGTGCCAGCACTTTACCCTACAGGGCTGGGAACACTGAAGCTTTCTTT.

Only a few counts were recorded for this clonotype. This chain's CDR3 is CASSSEGWYNEQFF. CDR3 in DNA: TGCGCCAGCAGCTCAGAAGGTTGGTACAATGAGCAGTTCTTC. V is TRBV5-1 and J is TRBJ2-1, with D uncertain. V was cut by 3 bases and J by 4 bases, with 11 bases left in between. The CDR3 length is 14 residues. Germline values: CDR1 SGHRS, CDR2 YFSETQ.

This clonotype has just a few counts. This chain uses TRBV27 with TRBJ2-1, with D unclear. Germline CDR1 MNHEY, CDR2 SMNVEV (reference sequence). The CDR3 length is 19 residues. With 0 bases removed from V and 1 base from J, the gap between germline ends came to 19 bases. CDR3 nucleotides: TGTGCCAGCAGTTTATCCCTCTTTCCTATCTCGGCATCCTACAATGAGCAGTTCTTC. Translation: CASSLSLFPISASYNEQFF.

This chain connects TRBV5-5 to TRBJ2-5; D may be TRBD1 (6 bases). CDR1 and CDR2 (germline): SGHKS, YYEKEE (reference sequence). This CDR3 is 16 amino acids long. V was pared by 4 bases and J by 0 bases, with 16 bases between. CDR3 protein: CASSHRDKRYQETQYF. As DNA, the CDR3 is TGTGCCAGCAGCCACCGGGACAAACGGTACCAAGAGACCCAGTACTTC. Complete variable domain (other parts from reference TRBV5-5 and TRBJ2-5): DAGVTQSPTHLIKTRGQQVTLRCSPISGHKSVSWYQQVLGQGPQFIFQYYEKEERGRGNFPDRFSARQFPNYSSELNVNALLLGDSALYLCASSHRDKRYQETQYFGPGTRLLVL.

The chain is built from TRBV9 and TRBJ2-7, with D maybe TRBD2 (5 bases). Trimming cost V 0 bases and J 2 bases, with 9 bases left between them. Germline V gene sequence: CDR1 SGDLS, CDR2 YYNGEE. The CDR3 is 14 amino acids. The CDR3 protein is CASSVEVGTYEQYF. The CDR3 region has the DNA TGTGCCAGCAGCGTAGAGGTCGGGACCTACGAGCAGTACTTC. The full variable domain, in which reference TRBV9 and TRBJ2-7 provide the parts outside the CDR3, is DSGVTQTPKHLITATGQRVTLRCSPRSGDLSVYWYQQSLDQGLQFLIQYYNGEERAKGNILERFSAQQFPDLHSELNLSSLELGDSALYFCASSVEVGTYEQYFGPGTRLTVT.